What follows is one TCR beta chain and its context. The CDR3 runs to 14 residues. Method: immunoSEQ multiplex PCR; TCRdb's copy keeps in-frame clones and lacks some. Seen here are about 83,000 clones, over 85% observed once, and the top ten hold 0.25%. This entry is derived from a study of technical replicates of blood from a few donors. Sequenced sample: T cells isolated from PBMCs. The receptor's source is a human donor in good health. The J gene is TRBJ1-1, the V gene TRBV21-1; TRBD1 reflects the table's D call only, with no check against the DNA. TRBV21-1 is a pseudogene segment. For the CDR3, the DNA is TGTGCCAGCAGCAAAGGGCACCAGAACACTGAAGCTTTCTTT. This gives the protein CASSKGHQNTEAFF.